Shown below are 14 T cell receptor beta chains from a single sample sequenced in a study of blood T cell repertoires in COVID-19. Repertoires were generated with immunoSEQ multiplex PCR, while TCRdb's copy carries only in-frame clones and drops some. The data show 150,000 to 200,000 clones, around 79% seen once. Sequenced material: peripheral blood. The receptors come from a woman in her thirties or forties with COVID-19, enrolled during active disease.

The chain carries TRBV9 and TRBJ2-2; the match to TRBD2 covers 15 bases. Germline values: CDR1 SGDLS, CDR2 YYNGEE. The CDR3 totals 17 residues. Losses at the gene ends were 3 bases for V and 1 base for J; bases not matched to a gene: 1. CDR3 residues: CASSEGLAGGNTGELFF. CDR3 sequence (DNA): TGTGCCAGCAGCGAGGGACTAGCGGGGGGGAACACCGGGGAGCTGTTTTTT.

The gene calls are TRBV2 and TRBJ1-2, with D possibly being TRBD1 (5 bases). Looked up from germline, CDR1 is SNHLY and CDR2 is FYNNEI. The CDR3 is made up of 15 amino acids. Deletions cut 4 bases from V and 0 bases from J, with 12 bases between. CDR3 sequence reads: CASSARGNTNYGYTF. The CDR3 coding sequence is TGTGCCAGCAGTGCCCGGGGGAACACTAACTATGGCTACACCTTC.

The chain joins TRBV5-1 to TRBJ2-1; 7 nucleotides agree with TRBD2. V lost 3 bases and J lost 2; bases outside the gene matches: 14. Germline-derived CDR1 and CDR2 are SGHRS and YFSETQ. There are 18 residues in the CDR3. Here the CDR3 reads CASSSQPSGSGTYNEQFF. The CDR3 bases are TGCGCCAGCAGCTCCCAGCCGTCTGGGAGCGGGACCTACAATGAGCAGTTCTTC.

V usage is TRBV5-1 and J usage is TRBJ1-2, with 9 bases lining up with TRBD1. Germline-derived CDR1 and CDR2 are SGHRS and YFSETQ. The CDR3 loop spans 15 amino acids. With V trimmed by 4 bases and J by 4 bases, 8 bases remained unmatched. Written as DNA, the CDR3 is TGCGCCAGCAGCCCCATCGACAGGGGGTCCTATGGCTACACCTTC. This codes for CASSPIDRGSYGYTF.

This chain links TRBV5-1 with TRBJ2-1; D may be TRBD2 (5 bases). Looked up from germline, CDR1 is SGHRS and CDR2 is YFSETQ. The CDR3 extends over 14 amino acids. Trimming took 0 bases from V and 7 from J, leaving 11 bases between them. The chain's CDR3 is CASSLEFSGNEQFF. CDR3 DNA: TGCGCCAGCAGCTTGGAATTCTCGGGGAATGAGCAGTTCTTC.

This clone is a singleton in its sample. The chain employs TRBV7-8 and TRBJ2-3, with TRBD1 matching 12 bases. The CDR3 is 15 amino acids. The trim removed 5 bases at V and 4 bases at J, leaving 4 bases unmatched. Germline-derived CDR1 and CDR2 are SGHVS and FQNEAQ. The CDR3 is CASSRGTGGPDTQYF. DNA of the CDR3: TGTGCCAGCAGCCGAGGGACAGGGGGCCCAGATACGCAGTATTTT.

This clone was detected a few times. V and J are TRBV6-1 and TRBJ2-3; D gene uncertain. Germline loops: CDR1 MNHNS, CDR2 SASEGT. V dropped 1 base and J dropped 11 bases, with 13 bases sitting between them. This CDR3 has 13 residues. CDR3 amino acids: CASSEGLVLGQYF. The CDR3, as DNA: TGTGCCAGCAGTGAAGGACTGGTTTTGGGGCAGTATTTT.

The J gene is TRBJ1-1, the V gene TRBV3-1 (or the pseudogene TRBV3-2), with 7 nucleotides matching TRBD1. This CDR3 comprises 15 residues. The V segment lost 2 bases and the J segment 2 bases; nucleotides outside the gene matches: 5. The V gene's germline CDR1 is LGHDT and CDR2 YNNKEL (reference sequence). CDR3 bases: TGTGCCAGCAGCCAATACCGACAGGGAAACACTGAAGCTTTCTTT. Protein: CASSQYRQGNTEAFF.

This clone was counted only a few times. The chain recombines TRBV27 with TRBJ1-5; D remains unclear. Per the germline V gene, CDR1 is MNHEY and CDR2 is SMNVEV (reference sequence). The CDR3 has 15 amino acids. Trimming removed 3 bases at V and 3 bases at J, with 12 bases between. The CDR3: CASSFLTEANQPQHF. The CDR3 bases are TGTGCCAGCAGTTTTCTGACGGAGGCCAATCAGCCCCAGCATTTT.

The chain employs TRBV18 and TRBJ1-1; the D gene is possibly TRBD1 (5 bases). The germline V gene has CDR1 KGHSH and CDR2 LQKENI. CDR3 length: 15 amino acids. Trimming took off 3 bases at V and 3 bases at J, with 14 bases between the two ends. The CDR3 is CASSPPRGSHTEAFF. In DNA form, the CDR3 reads TGTGCCAGCTCACCTCCGCGGGGGTCGCACACTGAAGCTTTCTTT.

The chain has TRBV27 and TRBJ2-1; 11 bases are shared with TRBD2. The CDR3 runs to 19 residues. Germline V gene lookup returns CDR1 MNHEY and CDR2 SMNVEV (reference sequence). V lost 8 bases and J lost 5; bases outside the gene matches: 20. The CDR3 sequence: CASSLRGASGRIGDNEQFF. The CDR3 nucleotides are TGTGCCAGCTCGCTCCGAGGGGCTAGCGGGAGGATAGGGGACAATGAGCAGTTCTTC.

The V gene is TRBV5-8, the J gene TRBJ1-2, with TRBD1 identical over 10 bases. Germline V CDR1 and CDR2: SGHTS, YDEGEE. The CDR3 consists of 16 residues. J gave up 2 bases and V 5 bases, and 9 bases lay outside the gene matches. CDR3: CASSWTGGTSNYGYTF. CDR3 sequence (DNA): TGTGCCAGCAGTTGGACAGGGGGAACGTCCAACTATGGCTACACCTTC.

The table lists this clone with a count of one. V is TRBV11-1 and J is TRBJ2-5, with D possibly TRBD2 on 5 matching bases. V was trimmed by 0 bases and J by 5 bases, leaving 10 bases between them. The length of the CDR3 is 14 residues. Per the germline V gene, CDR1 is SGHAT and CDR2 is FQDESV (reference sequence). Here the CDR3 reads CASSLAGLKETQYF. CDR3 in DNA: TGTGCCAGCAGCTTAGCCGGACTGAAGGAGACCCAGTACTTC. Complete variable domain (other parts from reference TRBV11-1 and TRBJ2-5): EAEVAQSPRYKITEKSQAVAFWCDPISGHATLYWYRQILGQGPELLVQFQDESVVDDSQLPKDRFSAERLKGVDSTLKIQPAELGDSAMYLCASSLAGLKETQYFGPGTRLLVL.

The chain couples TRBV5-4 to TRBJ2-7; 9 nucleotides agree with TRBD2. Germline loops: CDR1 SGHNT, CDR2 YYREEE (reference sequence). CDR3 size: 16 residues. The junction had 14 bases not matched to a gene; V was cut back by 4 bases and J by 6 bases. The CDR3 spells CASSPISGRRRGEQYF. The DNA for the CDR3 is TGTGCCAGCAGCCCAATTAGCGGGAGAAGGAGAGGCGAGCAGTACTTC.